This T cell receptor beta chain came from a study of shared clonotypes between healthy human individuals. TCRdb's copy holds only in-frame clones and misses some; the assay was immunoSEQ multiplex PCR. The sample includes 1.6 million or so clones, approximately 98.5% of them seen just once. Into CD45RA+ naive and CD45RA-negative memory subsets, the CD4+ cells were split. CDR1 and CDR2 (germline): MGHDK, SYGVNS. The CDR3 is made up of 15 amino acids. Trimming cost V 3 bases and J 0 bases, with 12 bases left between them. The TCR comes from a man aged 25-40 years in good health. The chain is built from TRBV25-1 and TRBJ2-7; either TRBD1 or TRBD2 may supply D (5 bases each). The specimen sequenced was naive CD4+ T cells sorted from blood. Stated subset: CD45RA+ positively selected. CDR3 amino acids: CASSDTGTDSYEQYF. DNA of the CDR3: TGTGCCAGCAGTGATACCGGGACGGACTCCTACGAGCAGTACTTC.